This T cell receptor (beta chain) emerged from a study of control samples from healthy donors and cancer patients. Some clones are missing from TCRdb's copy, which holds only in-frame ones; the method was immunoSEQ multiplex PCR. Of tens of thousands of clones listed, about 95% are singletons. CDR1 and CDR2 (germline): SGHTA, FQGNSA. This CDR3 has 18 residues. J was trimmed by 2 bases and V by 5 bases; bases with no gene match: 10. The clonotype was recovered from a man aged 25 to 40 in good health. The V gene is TRBV7-2, the J gene TRBJ2-3; 13 bases align to TRBD2. Sequencing was performed on blood. The CDR3 DNA sequence: TGTGCCAGCAGCACAGGACTAGCGGGGGATTCTAACACAGATACGCAGTATTTT. Translation: CASSTGLAGDSNTDTQYF.